These 7 T cell receptor beta chains originate from one sample sequenced in a study of tumor-infiltrating lymphocytes in primary liver carcinoma. Starting from approximately 500 ng of total RNA, TCR beta cDNA was produced with a primer in the constant region. Slightly modified ARM-PCR, run as three nested multiplex PCR rounds, produced the TCR beta libraries. A C-beta reverse primer was combined with TRBV1-TRBV30 forward primers in the first two PCR rounds, and each round had approximately 10 cycles. Each CDR3 protein gets one entry after TCRdb re-called the multiplex PCR reads with MiXCR. Of 300,000 to 350,000 distinct CDR3 sequences detected, about 65% appear once; the ten largest clones hold 5.5% to 8%. It was unsorted whole blood that yielded blood RNA, and germline DNA was also extracted. The sequenced sample was peripheral blood. The receptors come from a man aged 35 to 55 with primary liver carcinoma and hepatitis B virus infection.

This clonotype appeared many times. The V call is TRBV11-2, the J call TRBJ1-1; D is ambiguous. V was cut by 1 base and J by 0 bases, with 9 bases left in between. The CDR3 sequence is 15 residues long. Germline lookup yields CDR1 SGHAT and CDR2 FQNNGV. CDR3 coding DNA: TGTGCCAGCAGCTTAGTCTCAGTCATGAACACTGAAGCTTTCTTT. Amino acids: CASSLVSVMNTEAFF.

This clonotype was picked up one time. A much larger clonotype is one base distant, so this may be a read error. The CDR3 loop is CASSQAVGQNNGYTF. CDR3 bases: TGTGCCAGCAGCCAAGCTGTCGGGCAGAATAATGGCTACACCTTC. This sequence joins TRBV4-2 and TRBJ1-2; no definite D call. Deletions cut 1 base from V and 6 bases from J, with 15 bases between. The V gene's germline CDR1 is LGHNA and CDR2 YNFKEQ. The CDR3 totals 15 residues.

In the case of this clonotype: A read error may account for a junction end that differs from germline. This chain links TRBV11-2 with TRBJ2-7; D might be TRBD1 (6 bases). Looked up from germline, CDR1 is SGHAT and CDR2 is FQNNGV. This CDR3 has 15 amino acids. DNA of the CDR3: TGTACCAGCAGCACTGCCGGGACACATGTTCTTGGGCAGTACTTC. Protein product: CTSSTAGTHVLGQYF. The complete variable domain, with remaining parts taken from reference TRBV11-2 and TRBJ2-7, reads EAGVAQSPRYKIIEKRQSVAFWCNPISGHATLYWYQQILGQGPKLLIQFQNNGVVDDSQLPKDRFSAERLKGVDSTLKIQPAKLEDSAVYLCTSSTAGTHVLGQYFGPGTRLTVT.

As for this clonotype: Sequence at one end of the junction differs from germline and may be a read error. The CDR3 nucleotides read TGTGCCAGCAGTGAGGGGAGTAGGGCCAACGTCGTGACTTTC. Translated: CASSEGSRANVVTF. The chain employs TRBV6-1 and TRBJ2-6; weak D call: TRBD2 (5 bases). This CDR3 has 14 residues. Germline lookup yields CDR1 MNHNS and CDR2 SASEGT.

The V call is TRBV6-5, the J call TRBJ2-1; 7 bases map to TRBD2. Germline CDR1 is MNHEY and CDR2 is SVGAGI. This CDR3 comprises 15 residues. V shed 10 bases, J shed 7 bases, and the junction held 16 bases outside the gene matches. The CDR3 bases are TGTGCCATCACTATGACTAGCAGGAGATCTAATGAGCAGTTCTTC. This encodes CAITMTSRRSNEQFF.

This clonotype was counted once. This could be a read error, since a much larger clone is one nucleotide away. The rearrangement uses TRBV12-3 or TRBV12-4 and TRBJ2-1, with 8 bases that match TRBD2. This CDR3 contains 15 residues. CDR3 region: CASSPASGGYNEHFF. DNA for the CDR3: TGTGCCAGCAGCCCAGCAAGCGGGGGATACAATGAGCACTTCTTC.

This clonotype was observed at least ten times. The chain carries TRBV12-3 or TRBV12-4 and TRBJ1-2; D not resolved. The CDR3 contains 13 residues. V shed 5 bases and J shed 8 bases, with 15 bases lying between them. The CDR3 bases are TGTGCCAGCAGTCTAGGACCGGCGGGGGGCTACACCTTC. It specifies CASSLGPAGGYTF.